This T cell receptor (beta chain) was retrieved from a study of shared clonotypes between healthy human individuals. For the study at large: Used for every donor were three CD4 naive, three CD4 memory, two CD8 naive and one CD8 memory plate.

The CDR3 covers 11 residues. V lost 10 bases and J 4 bases, leaving 10 bases between the germline ends. Germline-derived CDR1 and CDR2 are MNHNS and SASEGT. It was CD45RO-negative cells, positively selected for CCR7, that made up naive CD8 cells, with terminally differentiated effector memory CD45RA+ cells excluded. This clone came up a few times. Its antigen is undetermined. General study points: Naive subsets generally exceeded memory subsets in estimated richness.

DNA at about 0.2 ug, 25,000 to 35,000 T cell genomes, went into sorted-subset replicate PCRs. In the study's own analysis: Junction-only immunoSEQ sequences carried no quality scores, so filtering differed. Clones were sequenced by immunoSEQ multiplex PCR, and TCRdb holds only the in-frame ones, with some missing. V and J calls and clone size are as listed in that table; D and trimming were resolved from the DNA. The profile shows 650,000 to 800,000 clones, around 90% of them singletons. Sequencing used naive CD8+ T cells sorted from blood. The TCR comes from a man aged 25 to 40 in good health. V usage is TRBV6-1 and J usage is TRBJ1-2; D not resolved. This CDR3 is CAILSLYGYTF. CDR3 bases: TGTGCCATATTGAGTCTCTATGGCTACACCTTC.